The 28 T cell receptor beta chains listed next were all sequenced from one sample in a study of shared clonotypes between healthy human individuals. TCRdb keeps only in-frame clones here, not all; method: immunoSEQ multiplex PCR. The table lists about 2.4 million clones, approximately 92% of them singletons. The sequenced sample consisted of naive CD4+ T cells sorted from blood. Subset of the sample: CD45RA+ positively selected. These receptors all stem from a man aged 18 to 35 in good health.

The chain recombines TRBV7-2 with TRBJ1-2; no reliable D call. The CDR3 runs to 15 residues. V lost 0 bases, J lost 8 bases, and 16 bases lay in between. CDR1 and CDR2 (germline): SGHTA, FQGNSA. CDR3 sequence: CASSLAHEVRWGYTF. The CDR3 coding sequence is TGTGCCAGCAGCTTAGCGCACGAAGTCCGATGGGGCTACACCTTC.

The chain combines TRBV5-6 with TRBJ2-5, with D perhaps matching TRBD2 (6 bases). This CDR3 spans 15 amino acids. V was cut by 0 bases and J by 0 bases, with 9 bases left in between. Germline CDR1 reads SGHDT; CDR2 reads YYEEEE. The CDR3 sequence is CASSLGRDYQETQYF. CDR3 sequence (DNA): TGTGCCAGCAGCTTGGGCCGGGACTACCAAGAGACCCAGTACTTC.

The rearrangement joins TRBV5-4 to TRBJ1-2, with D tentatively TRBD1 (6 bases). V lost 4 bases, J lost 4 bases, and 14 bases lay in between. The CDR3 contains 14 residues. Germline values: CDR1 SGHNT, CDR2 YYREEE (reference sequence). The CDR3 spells CASSTPQGLYGYTF. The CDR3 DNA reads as TGTGCCAGCAGCACCCCACAGGGACTCTATGGCTACACCTTC.

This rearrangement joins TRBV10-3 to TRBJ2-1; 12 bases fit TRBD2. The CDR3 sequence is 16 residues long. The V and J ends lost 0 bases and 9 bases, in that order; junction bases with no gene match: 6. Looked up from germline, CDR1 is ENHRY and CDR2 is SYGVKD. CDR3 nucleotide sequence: TGTGCCATCAGTGAGTCGGCAGGACTAGCGGGACCTGAGCAGTTCTTC. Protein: CAISESAGLAGPEQFF.

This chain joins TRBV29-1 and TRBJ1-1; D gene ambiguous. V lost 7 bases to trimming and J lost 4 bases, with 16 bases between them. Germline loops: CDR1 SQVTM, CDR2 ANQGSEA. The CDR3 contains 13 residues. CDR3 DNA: TGCAGCGCGGCCCCCACGGAACCCACTGAAGCTTTCTTT. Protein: CSAAPTEPTEAFF.

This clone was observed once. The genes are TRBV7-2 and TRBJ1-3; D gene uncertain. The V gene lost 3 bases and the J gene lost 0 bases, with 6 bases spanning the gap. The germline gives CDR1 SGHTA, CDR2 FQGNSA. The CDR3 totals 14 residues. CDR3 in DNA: TGTGCCAGCAGCTTGGAACTCTCTGGAAACACCATATATTTT. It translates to CASSLELSGNTIYF.

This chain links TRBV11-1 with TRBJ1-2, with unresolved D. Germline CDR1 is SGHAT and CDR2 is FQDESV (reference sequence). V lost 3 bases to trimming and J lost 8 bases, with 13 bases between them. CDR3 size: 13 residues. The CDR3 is CASSFLSREGYTF. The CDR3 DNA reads TGTGCCAGCAGCTTCCTTTCGCGAGAAGGCTACACCTTC. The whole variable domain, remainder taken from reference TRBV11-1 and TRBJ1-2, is EAEVAQSPRYKITEKSQAVAFWCDPISGHATLYWYRQILGQGPELLVQFQDESVVDDSQLPKDRFSAERLKGVDSTLKIQPAELGDSAMYLCASSFLSREGYTFGSGTRLTVV.

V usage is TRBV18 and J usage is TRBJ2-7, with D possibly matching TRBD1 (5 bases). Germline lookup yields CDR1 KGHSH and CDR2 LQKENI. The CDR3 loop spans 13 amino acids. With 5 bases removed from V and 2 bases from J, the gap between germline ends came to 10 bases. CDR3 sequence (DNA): TGTGCCAGCTCAGTACAGGTTACCTACGAGCAGTACTTC. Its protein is CASSVQVTYEQYF.

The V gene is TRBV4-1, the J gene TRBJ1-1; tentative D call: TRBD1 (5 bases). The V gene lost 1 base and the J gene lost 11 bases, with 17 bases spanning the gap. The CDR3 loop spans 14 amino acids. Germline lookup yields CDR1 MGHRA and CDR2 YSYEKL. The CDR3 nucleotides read TGCGCCAGCAGCCAAGGAGGGACGCAGGCCCGGGCTTTCTTT. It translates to CASSQGGTQARAFF.

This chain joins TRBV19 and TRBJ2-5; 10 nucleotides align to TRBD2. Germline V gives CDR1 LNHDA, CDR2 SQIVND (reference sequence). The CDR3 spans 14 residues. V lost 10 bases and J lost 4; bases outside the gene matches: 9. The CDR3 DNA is TGTGCCACTTCTAGGACTAGCGGTGTAGAGACCCAGTACTTC. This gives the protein CATSRTSGVETQYF.

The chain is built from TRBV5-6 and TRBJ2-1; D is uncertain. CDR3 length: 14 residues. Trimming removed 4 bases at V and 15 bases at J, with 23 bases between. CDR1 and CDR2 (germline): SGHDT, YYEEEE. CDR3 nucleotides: TGTGCCAGCAGCCAATGGGGTACAGTTTACCTAACGTTCTTC. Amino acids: CASSQWGTVYLTFF. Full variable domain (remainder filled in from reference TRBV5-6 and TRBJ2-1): DAGVTQSPTHLIKTRGQQVTLRCSPKSGHDTVSWYQQALGQGPQFIFQYYEEEERQRGNFPDRFSGHQFPNYSSELNVNALLLGDSALYLCASSQWGTVYLTFFGPGTRLTVL.

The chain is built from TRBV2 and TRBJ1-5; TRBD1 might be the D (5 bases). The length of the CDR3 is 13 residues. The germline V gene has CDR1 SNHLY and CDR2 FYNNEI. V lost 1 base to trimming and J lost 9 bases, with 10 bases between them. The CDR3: CASSEEGARPQHF. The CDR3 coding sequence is TGTGCCAGCAGTGAAGAAGGGGCTCGGCCCCAGCATTTT. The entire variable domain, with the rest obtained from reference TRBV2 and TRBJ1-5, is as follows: EPEVTQTPSHQVTQMGQEVILRCVPISNHLYFYWYRQILGQKVEFLVSFYNNEISEKSEIFDDQFSVERPDGSNFTLKIRSTKLEDSAMYFCASSEEGARPQHFGDGTRLSIL.

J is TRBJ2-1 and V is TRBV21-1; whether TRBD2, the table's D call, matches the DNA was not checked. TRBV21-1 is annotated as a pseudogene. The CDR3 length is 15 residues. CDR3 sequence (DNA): TGTGCCAGCAGCAGAGAGCGGGAGTTCGGTAATGAGCAGTTCTTC. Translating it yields CASSREREFGNEQFF.

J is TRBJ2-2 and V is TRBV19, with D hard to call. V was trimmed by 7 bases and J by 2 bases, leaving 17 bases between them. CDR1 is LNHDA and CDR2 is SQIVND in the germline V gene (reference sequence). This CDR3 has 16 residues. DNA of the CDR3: TGTGCCAGTACCGTCGGCCTTTCCATTAACACCGGGGAGCTGTTTTTT. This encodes CASTVGLSINTGELFF.

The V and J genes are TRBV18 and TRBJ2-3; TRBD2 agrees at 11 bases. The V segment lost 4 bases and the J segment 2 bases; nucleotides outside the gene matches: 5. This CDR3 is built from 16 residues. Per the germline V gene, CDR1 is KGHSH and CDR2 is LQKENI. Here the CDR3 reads CASSLPSGGITDTQYF. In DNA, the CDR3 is TGTGCCAGCTCACTCCCTAGCGGGGGGATCACAGATACGCAGTATTTT.

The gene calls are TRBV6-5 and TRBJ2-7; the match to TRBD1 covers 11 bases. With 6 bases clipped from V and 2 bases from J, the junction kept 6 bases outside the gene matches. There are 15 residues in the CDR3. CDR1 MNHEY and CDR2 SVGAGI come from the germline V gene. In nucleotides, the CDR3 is TGTGCCAGCAGCGGCCGGACAGGGGGCCCCTACGAGCAGTACTTC. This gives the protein CASSGRTGGPYEQYF.

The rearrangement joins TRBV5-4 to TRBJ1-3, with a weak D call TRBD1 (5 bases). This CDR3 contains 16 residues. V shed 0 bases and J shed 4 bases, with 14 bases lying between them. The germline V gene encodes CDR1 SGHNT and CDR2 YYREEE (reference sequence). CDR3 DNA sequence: TGTGCCAGCAGCTTGGAGGGGACCAGATCAGGAAACACCATATATTTT. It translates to CASSLEGTRSGNTIYF.

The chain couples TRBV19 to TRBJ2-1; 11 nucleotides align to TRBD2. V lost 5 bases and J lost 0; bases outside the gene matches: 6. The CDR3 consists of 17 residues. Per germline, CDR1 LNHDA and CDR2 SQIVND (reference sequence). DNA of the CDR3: TGTGCCAGTAGTTCCCGACTAGCGGGGAGCTCCTACAATGAGCAGTTCTTC. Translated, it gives CASSSRLAGSSYNEQFF.

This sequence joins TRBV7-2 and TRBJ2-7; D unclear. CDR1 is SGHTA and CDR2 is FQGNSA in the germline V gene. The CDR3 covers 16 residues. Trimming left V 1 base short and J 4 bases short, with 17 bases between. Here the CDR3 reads CASSLETGSRTYEQYF. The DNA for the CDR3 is TGTGCCAGCAGCTTAGAAACGGGTTCTCGAACGTACGAGCAGTACTTC.

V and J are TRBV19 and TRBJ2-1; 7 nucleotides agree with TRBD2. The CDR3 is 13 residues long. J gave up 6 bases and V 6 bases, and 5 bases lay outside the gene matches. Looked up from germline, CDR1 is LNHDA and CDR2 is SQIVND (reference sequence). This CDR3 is CASRGGNGNEQFF. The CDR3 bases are TGTGCCAGTAGGGGGGGGAACGGCAATGAGCAGTTCTTC.

The CDR3 DNA is TGTGCCAGCAGATACGGACTAGCGGGAGGATACGAGCAGTACTTC. Residues: CASRYGLAGGYEQYF. The chain has TRBV5-8 and TRBJ2-7; 14 bases match TRBD2. The CDR3 is made up of 15 amino acids. J was trimmed by 4 bases and V by 5 bases; bases with no gene match: 5. Germline V gene lookup returns CDR1 SGHTS and CDR2 YDEGEE.

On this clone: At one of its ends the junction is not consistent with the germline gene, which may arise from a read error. The DNA of the CDR3 is TGTGCCAGCAGGGAAGACGGGACCCTAACCTTTGGGACCCAGTACTTC. This codes for CASREDGTLTFGTQYF. The chain carries TRBV6-1 and TRBJ2-5; D is perhaps TRBD1 or TRBD2 (5 bases each). Germline loops: CDR1 MNHNS, CDR2 SASEGT. The CDR3 runs to 16 residues.

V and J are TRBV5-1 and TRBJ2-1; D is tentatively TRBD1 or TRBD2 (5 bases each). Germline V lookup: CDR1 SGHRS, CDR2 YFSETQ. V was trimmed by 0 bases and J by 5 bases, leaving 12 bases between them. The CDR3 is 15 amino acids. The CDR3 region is CASSLEGTVNNEQFF. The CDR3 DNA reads TGCGCCAGCAGCTTGGAGGGGACGGTAAACAATGAGCAGTTCTTC. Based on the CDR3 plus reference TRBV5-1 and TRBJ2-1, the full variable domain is KAGVTQTPRYLIKTRGQQVTLSCSPISGHRSVSWYQQTPGQGLQFLFEYFSETQRNKGNFPGRFSGRQFSNSRSEMNVSTLELGDSALYLCASSLEGTVNNEQFFGPGTRLTVL.

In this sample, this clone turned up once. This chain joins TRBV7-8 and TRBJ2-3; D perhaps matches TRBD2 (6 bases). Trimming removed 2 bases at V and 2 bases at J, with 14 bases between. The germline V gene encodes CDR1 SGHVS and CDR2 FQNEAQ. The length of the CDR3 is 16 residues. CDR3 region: CASSLRLGAYTDTQYF. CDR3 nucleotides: TGTGCCAGCAGCTTACGACTAGGGGCCTACACAGATACGCAGTATTTT.

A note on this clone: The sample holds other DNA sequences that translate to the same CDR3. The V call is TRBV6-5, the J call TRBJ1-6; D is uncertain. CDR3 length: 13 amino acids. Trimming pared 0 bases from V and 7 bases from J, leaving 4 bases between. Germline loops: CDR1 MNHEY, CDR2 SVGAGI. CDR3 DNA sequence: TGTGCCAGCAGTTACTCGGACAATTCACCCCTCCACTTT. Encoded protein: CASSYSDNSPLHF.

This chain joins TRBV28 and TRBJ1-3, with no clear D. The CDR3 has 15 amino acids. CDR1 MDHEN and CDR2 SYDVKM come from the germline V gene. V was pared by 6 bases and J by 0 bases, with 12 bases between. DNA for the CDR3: TGTGCCAGCAGCCGACGACGGACCTCTGGAAACACCATATATTTT. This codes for CASSRRRTSGNTIYF.

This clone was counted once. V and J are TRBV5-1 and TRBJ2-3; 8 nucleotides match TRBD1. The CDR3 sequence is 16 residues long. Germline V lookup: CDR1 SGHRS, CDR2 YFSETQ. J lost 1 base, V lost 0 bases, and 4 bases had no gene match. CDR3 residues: CASSLGSGQGTDTQYF. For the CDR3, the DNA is TGCGCCAGCAGCTTGGGATCGGGACAGGGCACAGATACGCAGTATTTT. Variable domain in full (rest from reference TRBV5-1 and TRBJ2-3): KAGVTQTPRYLIKTRGQQVTLSCSPISGHRSVSWYQQTPGQGLQFLFEYFSETQRNKGNFPGRFSGRQFSNSRSEMNVSTLELGDSALYLCASSLGSGQGTDTQYFGPGTRLTVL.

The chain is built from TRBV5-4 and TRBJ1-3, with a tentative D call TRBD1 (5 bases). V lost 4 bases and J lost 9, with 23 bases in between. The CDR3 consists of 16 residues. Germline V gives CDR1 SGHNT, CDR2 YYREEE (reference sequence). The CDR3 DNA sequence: TGTGCCAGCAGCCGGGAGCAGGGCGGGAGATTTGGCACCATATATTTT. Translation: CASSREQGGRFGTIYF. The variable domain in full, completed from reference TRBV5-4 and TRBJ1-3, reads ETGVTQSPTHLIKTRGQQVTLRCSSQSGHNTVSWYQQALGQGPQFIFQYYREEENGRGNFPPRFSGLQFPNYSSELNVNALELDDSALYLCASSREQGGRFGTIYFGEGSWLTVV.